This entry lists 7 T cell receptor beta chains sequenced from one sample in a study of cytomegalovirus exposure and HLA in healthy donors. With 60 Vbeta and 13 Jbeta primers, the PCR was carried out. Only in-frame clones appear in the TCRdb table, and some are missing; sequencing was by immunoSEQ multiplex PCR. The table records approximately 110,000 clones, around 84% of them present only once. Sequencing input: PBMCs. The receptors here all came from a man in his thirties or forties in good health and CMV-seropositive.

The sample holds a few counts of this clone. The gene calls are TRBV19 and TRBJ1-2; D uncertain. CDR1 is LNHDA, CDR2 SQIVND, per germline (reference sequence). Trimming removed 3 bases at V and 7 bases at J, with 18 bases between. There are 15 residues in the CDR3. This CDR3 reads CASSIGRGSAGGYTF. The CDR3 DNA reads TGTGCCAGTAGTATTGGGCGGGGTTCGGCCGGTGGCTACACCTTC.

The gene calls are TRBV5-1 and TRBJ2-5; 11 bases are a match to TRBD2. With V trimmed by 4 bases and J by 7 bases, 12 bases remained unmatched. The CDR3 runs 16 residues. Germline-derived CDR1 and CDR2 are SGHRS and YFSETQ. The CDR3, as DNA: TGCGCCAGCAGCCCCAGACTAGCGGGGAGGAGCGGGACCCAGTACTTC. Its protein is CASSPRLAGRSGTQYF.

The count of this clone is one. The rearrangement uses TRBV6-6 and TRBJ2-2; D is undetermined. Germline-derived CDR1 and CDR2 are MNHNY and SVGAGI (reference sequence). This CDR3 is 13 amino acids long. The ends were cut back, 4 bases at V and 5 bases at J, with 8 bases in the middle. CDR3 residues: CASSFTETGELFF. DNA of the CDR3: TGTGCCAGCAGTTTCACAGAGACCGGGGAGCTGTTTTTT.

This chain connects TRBV28 to TRBJ1-1; D possibly corresponds to TRBD1 (6 bases). The CDR3 is 14 residues long. Trimming left V 7 bases short and J 0 bases short, with 12 bases between. CDR1 is MDHEN, CDR2 SYDVKM, per germline. The CDR3 protein is CASIGGGLNTEAFF. The CDR3 region has the DNA TGTGCCAGCATTGGGGGCGGGCTGAACACTGAAGCTTTCTTT.

The rearrangement links TRBV27 to TRBJ1-2; D is unresolved. The CDR3 totals 16 residues. The V end lost 3 bases, the J end lost 6 bases, and 20 bases lay between the germline ends. Germline V CDR1 and CDR2: MNHEY, SMNVEV (reference sequence). As DNA, the CDR3 is TGTGCCAGCAGTTTTTCTTTGGGCGCAGGTCCTAATGGCTACACCTTC. This encodes CASSFSLGAGPNGYTF.

V and J are TRBV2 and TRBJ2-2, with 8 positions matching TRBD2. Per germline, CDR1 SNHLY and CDR2 FYNNEI. With 6 bases clipped from V and 1 base from J, the junction kept 7 bases outside the gene matches. The CDR3 extends over 16 amino acids. The CDR3 loop reads CASSRTSPGNTGELFF. The CDR3 DNA reads TGTGCCAGCAGCCGGACTAGCCCTGGGAACACCGGGGAGCTGTTTTTT.

V gene TRBV6-5 combines with J gene TRBJ2-7; D is perhaps TRBD2 (5 bases). CDR1 is MNHEY, CDR2 SVGAGI, per germline. With 2 bases removed from V and 3 bases from J, the gap between germline ends came to 14 bases. The CDR3 is 15 amino acids. This CDR3 is CASSYAPGMVYEQYV. The CDR3 DNA is TGTGCCAGCAGTTACGCTCCGGGGATGGTCTACGAGCAGTACGTC.